These T cell receptor beta chains were read from a single sample in a study of blood T cells in healthy people across ages. TCRdb used MiXCR to reprocess the 5' RACE reads, holding one entry per CDR3 protein. Altogether some 1.5 million distinct CDR3 sequences are present, approximately 43% being singletons, with the ten largest covering under 5%. Sample: blood. The source is a woman aged 18 to 35 in good health. The CDR3 runs from the conserved cysteine through the conserved F or W. Each record gives: CDR3 protein, V gene.

CASSLDGFAGETQYF | TRBV11-2
CASRRGGRDNSPPHF | TRBV6-5
CASSSLALAGGPEETQYF | TRBV12-3/TRBV12-4
CASNTQGAVYEQYF | TRBV6-2/TRBV6-3
CASSHPLRETLYGYTF | TRBV4-1
CASSLGVEGGVGNEQFF | TRBV7-2
CASSQDRLLSPGGYTF | TRBV4-2
CASSERSGRTDTQYF | TRBV25-1
CATSDPSSGEKLFF | TRBV24-1
CASRRQGVDTGELFF | TRBV6-1
CASSPGTGANGEQYF | TRBV27
CAGSSAGFGKEQFF | TRBV12-3/TRBV12-4
CASSGTHGAYEQYF | TRBV27
CASSTIRTGDAQYF | TRBV10-1
CSARDLGLAGESYNEQYF | TRBV20-1
CASSITGYPSEQYF | TRBV11-2
CSASRATGKSTEAFF | TRBV20-1
CASSQGSAGEAFF | TRBV3-1
CASSPGLAKDTQYF | TRBV6-2/TRBV6-3